This TCR beta chain was sequenced in a study of shared clonotypes between healthy human individuals. The naive CD8 subset, CD45RO-negative cells positively selected for CCR7, excluded terminally differentiated effector memory CD45RA+ cells. Germline CDR1 MNHEY, CDR2 SMNVEV (reference sequence). The CDR3 runs to 14 residues. V lost 5 bases and J lost 5, with 15 bases in between. In the sorted-subset replicate PCRs, around 220 ng DNA, 29,000 or so T cell genomes, was used. TCRdb keeps only in-frame clones here, not all; method: immunoSEQ multiplex PCR. Counted here are roughly 2.1 million clones, about 92% occurring once; the ten biggest clones make up about 1.5%.

The rearrangement links TRBV27 to TRBJ1-1; unclear D gene. The sequencing input was naive CD8+ T cells from PBMCs. The clonotype originates from a man between 18 and 35 years old in good health. Some clones in this sample may be carry-over from other donors' samples. In DNA form, the CDR3 reads TGTGCCAGCAGTGTGACTGGCGGGAGGACTGAAGCTTTCTTT. This gives the protein CASSVTGGRTEAFF.